A single sample is the source of the 14 T cell receptor beta chains below, sequenced in a study of T cells expressing NK-cell markers. TCRdb reanalyzed the 5' RACE reads, giving one entry per CDR3 protein sequence and no DNA. This table lists about 460,000 distinct CDR3 sequences. The sequencing input was blood T cells: a sorted CD56 or NKG2C T cell subset, CD4+ or CD8+ T cells, or bulk PBMC T cells (not recorded which). Receptor source: a woman in her 50s in good health.

J is TRBJ2-5 and V is TRBV20-1. Germline V lookup: CDR1 DFQATT, CDR2 SNEGSKA (reference sequence). The CDR3 sequence is 14 residues long. The CDR3 here is CSAKRPTPQETQYF.

The J gene is TRBJ2-2, the V gene TRBV9; as DNA is missing, the TRBD1 call by TCRdb cannot be tested. The germline gives CDR1 SGDLS, CDR2 YYNGEE. The CDR3 has 16 residues. The CDR3 sequence is CASSVGADPDTGELFF.

The rearrangement joins TRBV12-3 or TRBV12-4 to TRBJ2-4. This CDR3 region has 13 residues. The CDR3 sequence is CATGLGAKNIQYF.

The chain combines TRBV20-1 with TRBJ2-1; with no DNA, the TCRdb D assignment of TRBD2 cannot be verified. The CDR3 contains 14 residues. The germline V gene encodes CDR1 DFQATT and CDR2 SNEGSKA (reference sequence). CDR3 in amino acids: CSASSGLALDEQFF.

The chain carries TRBV5-6 and TRBJ1-6; TCRdb names TRBD1, which stays unverified in the absence of DNA. Germline V gives CDR1 SGHDT, CDR2 YYEEEE. The CDR3 runs to 15 residues. The CDR3 spells CASSLEGVRDSPLHF.

The rearrangement links TRBV20-1 to TRBJ2-7; the D call from TCRdb, TRBD1, cannot be confirmed without DNA. The CDR3 is 16 amino acids. Germline-derived CDR1 and CDR2 are DFQATT and SNEGSKA (reference sequence). This chain's CDR3 is CSARSSDRGSLREQYF.

J is TRBJ2-3 and V is TRBV6-2 or TRBV6-3; without DNA, the TCRdb call of TRBD2 cannot be checked. Germline V gene lookup returns CDR1 MNHEY and CDR2 SVGEGT. The CDR3 length is 14 residues. CDR3 sequence: CASAGTSGTDTQYF.

The chain joins TRBV12-3 or TRBV12-4 to TRBJ2-5; TCRdb lists TRBD1, though no DNA is available to test this call. CDR3 length: 12 residues. CDR3 residues: CASRPPAETQYF.

The rearrangement uses TRBV12-3 or TRBV12-4 and TRBJ1-2; TCRdb gives TRBD1 as the D gene, but with no DNA this cannot be confirmed. This CDR3 is built from 13 residues. The CDR3 protein is CASSRRQGFGYTF.

J is TRBJ2-1 and V is TRBV7-9; absent DNA, TCRdb's TRBD2 call cannot be checked. The CDR3 spans 15 residues. From germline, CDR1 is SEHNR and CDR2 FQNEAQ (reference sequence). The CDR3 region is CASSLGARTSNEQFF.

Here the CDR3 reads CATLSDGRSEDTQYF. V usage is TRBV7-9 and J usage is TRBJ2-3; there is no DNA to check the TCRdb D call of TRBD1. Germline CDR1 reads SEHNR; CDR2 reads FQNEAQ (reference sequence). This CDR3 spans 15 amino acids.

The rearrangement uses TRBV5-4 and TRBJ2-1. Per germline, CDR1 SGHNT and CDR2 YYREEE (reference sequence). This CDR3 has 16 amino acids. The chain's CDR3 is CASRKRTRSSYNEQFF.

CDR3 region: CASLVGGRTNTEAFF. This chain uses TRBV7-2 with TRBJ1-1; without DNA, the TCRdb call of TRBD1 cannot be checked. The CDR3 has 15 residues. Germline V gene data show CDR1 as SGHTA and CDR2 as FQGNSA.

The chain links TRBV6-5 to TRBJ2-7; the TCRdb D gene call, TRBD1, has no DNA to confirm it. The CDR3 covers 12 residues. Germline loops: CDR1 MNHEY, CDR2 SVGAGI. The CDR3 spells CASRGTGGEQYF.